These 4 T cell receptor beta chains came from one sample sequenced in a study of blood T cells in healthy people across ages. Primers used in a second PCR of about 7 to 11 cycles were a sample-barcoded 5' primer and a J-beta primer mix. From the 5' RACE reads, TCRdb called clonotypes with MiXCR, one entry per CDR3 protein. The top ten clones hold 2% to 2.5% of a sample with about 1.8 million distinct CDR3 sequences, less than 50% of them seen once. The sample was blood. The receptor set was obtained from a woman aged 40 to 50 in good health.

V usage is TRBV27 and J usage is TRBJ1-2, with a tentative D call TRBD1 (5 bases). The germline CDR1 and CDR2 sequences are MNHEY and SMNVEV (reference sequence). Trimming removed 3 bases from V and 8 bases from J, with 19 bases in between. This CDR3 is 15 amino acids long. The CDR3 sequence: CASSFSYGREEGYTF. CDR3 nucleotides: TGTGCCAGCAGTTTCTCATATGGCAGGGAAGAGGGCTACACCTTC.

The chain joins TRBV4-3 to TRBJ2-5, with a weak D call TRBD1 (5 bases). Germline loops: CDR1 LGHNA, CDR2 YSLEER. CDR3 length equals 15 residues. Trimming shortened V by 3 bases and J by 2 bases, and 13 bases separated the two germline ends. In DNA form, the CDR3 reads TGCGCCAGCAGCCATAGTGGGGCGGTGCAAGAGACCCAGTACTTC. It is translated as CASSHSGAVQETQYF.

This sequence joins TRBV12-3 or TRBV12-4 and TRBJ1-1; 7 bases line up with TRBD1. There are 14 residues in the CDR3. V was clipped by 7 bases and J by 5 bases; unmatched bases: 10. CDR3 protein: CASKLGQKQTEAFF. CDR3 nucleotide sequence: TGTGCCAGCAAACTGGGACAGAAGCAGACTGAAGCTTTCTTT.

This clonotype was seen at least ten times. The chain couples TRBV20-1 to TRBJ2-7, with 9 bases aligning to TRBD2. The length of the CDR3 is 15 residues. The V gene end was trimmed by 2 bases and the J gene end by 2 bases; junction bases not matched to a gene: 7. In germline, CDR1 is DFQATT, CDR2 SNEGSKA (reference sequence). The CDR3 DNA is TGCAGTGCTAGAAGAGAGCGGGGGGCTACCTACGAGCAGTACTTC. Its translation is CSARRERGATYEQYF.